The 6 T cell receptor beta chains presented below share a single source sample, sequenced in a study of blood T cell repertoires in COVID-19 (TCRdb year 2020). Preparation of the library involved the immunoSEQ multiplex PCR assay. TCRdb provides this immuneACCESS table in a form limited to in-frame rearrangements. Some clones are lacking; in checked studies, under half of them reflect an unresolved V gene, and why the rest are absent is not known. This sample is represented by some 70,000 clones; 70% to 90% of them were singletons. The ten largest clones represent roughly 6.9% of the sample. Input material: peripheral blood. These receptors were taken from a man aged 50 to 59 with active COVID-19.

CDR3 in DNA: TGTGCCAGTAGTATAGTCCCGGACAGAACCTACGAGCAGTACTTC. It specifies CASSIVPDRTYEQYF. The chain is built from TRBV19 and TRBJ2-7; perhaps TRBD1 as D (6 bases). V dropped 1 base and J dropped 2 bases, with 12 bases sitting between them. The V gene's germline CDR1 is LNHDA and CDR2 SQIVND (reference sequence). The CDR3 runs to 15 residues.

This sequence joins TRBV4-1 and TRBJ2-1; the D gene is possibly TRBD1 (6 bases). Germline lookup yields CDR1 MGHRA and CDR2 YSYEKL. Trimming pared 0 bases from V and 4 bases from J, leaving 13 bases between. CDR3 length: 16 residues. The CDR3 DNA reads TGCGCCAGCAGCCAAGATTGGGGCAGGGGATACAATGAGCAGTTCTTC. Translating it yields CASSQDWGRGYNEQFF.

Points on this clone: Other DNA variants within this sample encode the same CDR3. The CDR3 loop reads CSAPRNTEAFF. CDR3 sequence (DNA): TGCAGTGCCCCCAGGAACACTGAAGCTTTCTTT. This rearrangement joins TRBV20-1 to TRBJ1-1; D remains ambiguous. The CDR3 loop spans 11 amino acids. Germline CDR1 is DFQATT and CDR2 is SNEGSKA (reference sequence). V was trimmed by 6 bases and J by 1 base, leaving 6 bases between them.

The chain has TRBV24-1 and TRBJ2-1; weak D call: TRBD2 (6 bases). This CDR3 contains 12 residues. V lost 9 bases to trimming and J lost 6 bases, with 11 bases between them. Germline values: CDR1 KGHDR, CDR2 SFDVKD. For the CDR3, the DNA is TGTGCCACCCAGGAGGGGCTCAATGAGCAGTTCTTC. It yields the protein CATQEGLNEQFF.

With regard to this clone: An end of the junction differs from the germline gene, which may be a read error. The rearrangement joins TRBV5-6 to TRBJ2-7, with 7 bases aligning to TRBD2. This CDR3 is built from 16 residues. The germline CDR1 and CDR2 sequences are SGHDT and YYEEEE. The CDR3 is CASSLGRMGGSYEQYF. For the CDR3, the DNA is TGTGCCAGCAGTTTGGGGAGGATGGGGGGGTCCTACGAGCAGTACTTC.

This chain connects TRBV6-2 or TRBV6-3 to TRBJ1-5; D is perhaps TRBD1 (6 bases). Trimming pared 6 bases from V and 0 bases from J, leaving 18 bases between. The CDR3 sequence is 17 residues long. Germline V CDR1 and CDR2: MNHEY, SVGEGT. The CDR3 loop reads CASSPTGWSDSNQPQHF. Here the CDR3 DNA reads TGTGCCAGCAGCCCTACAGGGTGGTCGGATAGCAATCAGCCCCAGCATTTT.